The TCR beta chain described here comes from a study of CD8 T cells in Susac syndrome. In the study overall: There were Susac syndrome patients who were therapy-naive at blood draw, others on corticosteroids, and others on intravenous immunoglobulin alone. Findings and limits, study-wide: None of the CD4+ T cell repertoires in Susac syndrome showed clonal expansion.

RNA in amounts of 0.5 to 1 ug was reverse transcribed with random hexamers. An immunoSEQ multiplex PCR amplified TCR beta CDR3 over 54 Vbeta and 13 Jbeta. TCRdb recomputed calls from the immunoSEQ multiplex PCR reads with MiXCR, one row per CDR3 protein. The table lists some 96,000 distinct CDR3 sequences, around 94% of them singletons. Negative isolation was used for CD8+ and CD4+ T cells, and FACS enrichment was applied to TEMRA cells. Regarding this clonotype: The antigen is unknown.

V dropped 2 bases and J dropped 0 bases, with 5 bases sitting between them. The germline V gene encodes CDR1 GTSNPN and CDR2 SVGIG (reference sequence). The CDR3 is 13 residues long. Sequencing was performed on CD4+ T cells from PBMCs. The chain employs TRBV30 and TRBJ1-3; D call uncertain. The TCR comes from a human donor with Susac syndrome. Here the CDR3 DNA reads TGTGCCTGGAGTACGTTCTCTGGAAACACCATATATTTT. Protein sequence: CAWSTFSGNTIYF.